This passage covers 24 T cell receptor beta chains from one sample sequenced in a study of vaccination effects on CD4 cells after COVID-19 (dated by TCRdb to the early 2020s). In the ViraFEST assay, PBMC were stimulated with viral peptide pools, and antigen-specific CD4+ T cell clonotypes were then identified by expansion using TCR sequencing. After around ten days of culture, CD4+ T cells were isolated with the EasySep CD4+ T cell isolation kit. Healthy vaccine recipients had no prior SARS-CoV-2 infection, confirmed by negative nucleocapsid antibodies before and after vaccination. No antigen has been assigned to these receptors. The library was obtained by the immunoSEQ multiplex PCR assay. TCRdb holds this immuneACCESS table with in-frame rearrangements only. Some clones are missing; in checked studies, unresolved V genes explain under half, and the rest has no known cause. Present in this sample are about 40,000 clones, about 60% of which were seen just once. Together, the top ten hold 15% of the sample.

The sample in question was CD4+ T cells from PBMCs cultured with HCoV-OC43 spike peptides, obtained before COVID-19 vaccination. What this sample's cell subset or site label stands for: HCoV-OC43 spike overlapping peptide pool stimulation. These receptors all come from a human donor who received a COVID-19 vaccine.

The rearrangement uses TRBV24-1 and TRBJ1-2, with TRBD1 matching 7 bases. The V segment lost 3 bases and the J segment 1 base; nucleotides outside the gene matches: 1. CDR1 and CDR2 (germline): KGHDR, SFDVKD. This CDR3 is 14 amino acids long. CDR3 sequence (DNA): TGTGCCACCAGTGATCGGGACAGTAACTATGGCTACACCTTC. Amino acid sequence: CATSDRDSNYGYTF.

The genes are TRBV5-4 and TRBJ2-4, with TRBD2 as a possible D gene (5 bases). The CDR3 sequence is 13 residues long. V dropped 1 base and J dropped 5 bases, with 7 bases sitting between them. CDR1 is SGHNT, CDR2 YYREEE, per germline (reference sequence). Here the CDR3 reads CASSLYGENIQYF. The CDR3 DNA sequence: TGTGCCAGCAGCTTGTACGGGGAAAACATTCAGTACTTC. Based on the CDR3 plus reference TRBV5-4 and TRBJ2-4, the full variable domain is ETGVTQSPTHLIKTRGQQVTLRCSSQSGHNTVSWYQQALGQGPQFIFQYYREEENGRGNFPPRFSGLQFPNYSSELNVNALELDDSALYLCASSLYGENIQYFGAGTRLSVL.

CDR3 amino acids: CASSLGSASYQETQYF. Written as DNA, the CDR3 is TGTGCCAGCAGCTTAGGGTCGGCTAGCTACCAAGAGACCCAGTACTTC. This sequence joins TRBV7-9 and TRBJ2-5; weak D call: TRBD2 (5 bases). Germline loops: CDR1 SEHNR, CDR2 FQNEAQ (reference sequence). The CDR3 length is 16 residues. V lost 1 base, J lost 0 bases, and 12 bases lay in between.

The CDR3 region has the DNA TGTGCCAGCAGGACGAACACTGAAGCTTTCTTT. Protein sequence: CASRTNTEAFF. V and J are TRBV6-5 and TRBJ1-1; D is undetermined. CDR1 and CDR2 from the germline V gene are MNHEY and SVGAGI. V was clipped by 6 bases and J by 1 base, with 3 bases between them. The CDR3 contains 11 residues.

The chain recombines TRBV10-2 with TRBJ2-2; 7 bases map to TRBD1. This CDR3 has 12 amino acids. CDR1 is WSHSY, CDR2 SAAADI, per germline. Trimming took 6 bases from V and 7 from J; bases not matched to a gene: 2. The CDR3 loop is CASRGQVGELFF. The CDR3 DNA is TGCGCCAGCAGAGGACAGGTCGGGGAGCTGTTTTTT.

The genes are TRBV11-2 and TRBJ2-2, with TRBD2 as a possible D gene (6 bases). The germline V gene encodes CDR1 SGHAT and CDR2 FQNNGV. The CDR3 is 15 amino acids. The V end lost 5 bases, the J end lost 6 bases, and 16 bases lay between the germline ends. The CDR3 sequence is CASSTGLKAAGELFF. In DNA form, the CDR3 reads TGTGCCAGCAGCACGGGACTTAAAGCCGCCGGGGAGCTGTTTTTT.

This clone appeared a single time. DNA for the CDR3: TGTGCCAGTACCTCACCCGGGATGTCTAGTGAAAAACTGTTTTTT. This gives the protein CASTSPGMSSEKLFF. V usage is TRBV19 and J usage is TRBJ1-4, with no clear D. Germline CDR1 is LNHDA and CDR2 is SQIVND (reference sequence). The CDR3 sequence is 15 residues long. The V and J ends lost 7 bases and 7 bases respectively, with 19 bases between them.

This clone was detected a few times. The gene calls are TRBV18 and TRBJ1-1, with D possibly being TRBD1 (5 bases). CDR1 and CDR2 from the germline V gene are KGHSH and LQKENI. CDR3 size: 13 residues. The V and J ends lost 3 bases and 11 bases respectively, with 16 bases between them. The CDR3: CASSPQGAERAFF. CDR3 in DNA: TGTGCCAGCTCACCGCAGGGCGCGGAAAGGGCTTTCTTT.

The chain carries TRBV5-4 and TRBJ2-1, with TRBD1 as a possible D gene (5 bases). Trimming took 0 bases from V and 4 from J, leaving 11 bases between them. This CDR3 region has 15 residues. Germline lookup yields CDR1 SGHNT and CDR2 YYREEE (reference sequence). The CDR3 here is CASSLGTGRYNEQFF. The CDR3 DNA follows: TGTGCCAGCAGCTTGGGTACAGGAAGATACAATGAGCAGTTCTTC.

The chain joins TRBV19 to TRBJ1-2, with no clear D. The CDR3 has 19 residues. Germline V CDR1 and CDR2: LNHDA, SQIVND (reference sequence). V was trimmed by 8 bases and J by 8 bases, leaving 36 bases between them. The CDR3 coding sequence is TGTGCCAGTTACCAATTCAGTAGGTCCCATCCTGTATCGGGATCGGGCTACACCTTC. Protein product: CASYQFSRSHPVSGSGYTF.

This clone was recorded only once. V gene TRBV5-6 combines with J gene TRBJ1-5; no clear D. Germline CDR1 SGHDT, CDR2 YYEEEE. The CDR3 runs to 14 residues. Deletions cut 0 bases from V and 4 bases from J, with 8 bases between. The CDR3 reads CASSLGAANQPQHF. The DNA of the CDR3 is TGTGCCAGCAGCTTGGGTGCGGCAAATCAGCCCCAGCATTTT.

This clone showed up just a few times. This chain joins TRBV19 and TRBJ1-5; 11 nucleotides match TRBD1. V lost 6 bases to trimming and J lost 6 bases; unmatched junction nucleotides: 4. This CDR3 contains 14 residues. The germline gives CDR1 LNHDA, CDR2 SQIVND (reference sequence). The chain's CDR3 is CASSQGQGGQPQHF. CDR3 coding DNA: TGTGCCAGTAGCCAGGGACAGGGGGGTCAGCCCCAGCATTTT.

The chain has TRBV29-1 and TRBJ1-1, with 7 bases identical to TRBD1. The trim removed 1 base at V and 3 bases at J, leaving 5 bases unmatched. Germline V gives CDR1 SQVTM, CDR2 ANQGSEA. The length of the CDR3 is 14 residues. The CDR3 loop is CSVEGRGRDTEAFF. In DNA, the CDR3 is TGCAGCGTTGAAGGTAGGGGGCGGGACACTGAAGCTTTCTTT.

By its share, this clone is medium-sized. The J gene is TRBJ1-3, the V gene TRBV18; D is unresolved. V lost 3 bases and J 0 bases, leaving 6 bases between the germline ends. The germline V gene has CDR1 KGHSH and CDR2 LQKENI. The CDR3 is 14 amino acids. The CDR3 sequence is CASSPYGSGNTIYF. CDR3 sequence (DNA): TGTGCCAGCTCACCGTACGGCTCTGGAAACACCATATATTTT.

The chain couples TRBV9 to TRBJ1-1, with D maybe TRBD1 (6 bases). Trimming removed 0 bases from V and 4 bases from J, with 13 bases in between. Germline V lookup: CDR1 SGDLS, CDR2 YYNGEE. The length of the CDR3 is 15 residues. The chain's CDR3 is CASSVGGGAGTEAFF. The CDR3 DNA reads TGTGCCAGCAGCGTAGGTGGGGGCGCGGGCACTGAAGCTTTCTTT.

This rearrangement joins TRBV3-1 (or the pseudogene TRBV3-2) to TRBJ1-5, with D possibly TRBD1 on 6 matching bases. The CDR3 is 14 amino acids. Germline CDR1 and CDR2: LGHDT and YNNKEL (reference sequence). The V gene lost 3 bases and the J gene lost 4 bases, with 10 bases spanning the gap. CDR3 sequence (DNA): TGTGCCAGCAGCCATCTACAGGGAAATCAGCCCCAGCATTTT. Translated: CASSHLQGNQPQHF.

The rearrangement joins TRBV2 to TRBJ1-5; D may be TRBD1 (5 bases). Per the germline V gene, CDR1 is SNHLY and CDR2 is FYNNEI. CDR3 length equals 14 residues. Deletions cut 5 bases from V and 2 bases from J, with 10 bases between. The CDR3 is CASSTGSGNQPQHF. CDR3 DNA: TGTGCCAGCAGTACAGGTTCAGGCAATCAGCCCCAGCATTTT.

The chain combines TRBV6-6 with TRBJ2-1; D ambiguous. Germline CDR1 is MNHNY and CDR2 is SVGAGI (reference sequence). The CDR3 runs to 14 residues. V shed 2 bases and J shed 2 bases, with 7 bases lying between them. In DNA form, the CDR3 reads TGTGCCAGCAGTTACGATAGGACCTACAATGAGCAGTTCTTC. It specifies CASSYDRTYNEQFF.

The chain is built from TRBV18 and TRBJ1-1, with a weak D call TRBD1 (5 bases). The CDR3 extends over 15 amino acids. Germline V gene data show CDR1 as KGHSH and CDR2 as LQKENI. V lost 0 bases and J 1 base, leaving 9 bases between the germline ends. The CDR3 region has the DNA TGTGCCAGCTCACCACCGGGCAGGGAGAACACTGAAGCTTTCTTT. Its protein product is CASSPPGRENTEAFF.

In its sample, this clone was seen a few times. The CDR3 loop is CASRAVSNQPQHF. CDR3 sequence (DNA): TGTGCCAGTAGGGCTGTTAGCAATCAGCCCCAGCATTTT. The chain is built from TRBV19 and TRBJ1-5; no definite D call. The V gene's germline CDR1 is LNHDA and CDR2 SQIVND (reference sequence). V was shortened by 6 bases and J by 0 bases, with 6 bases between the two germline ends. This CDR3 spans 13 amino acids.

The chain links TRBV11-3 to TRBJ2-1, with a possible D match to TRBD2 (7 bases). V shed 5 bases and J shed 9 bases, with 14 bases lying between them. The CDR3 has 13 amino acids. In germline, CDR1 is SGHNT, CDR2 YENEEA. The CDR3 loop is CASSPGGQIEQFF. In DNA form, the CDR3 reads TGTGCCAGCAGCCCGGGAGGACAGATTGAGCAGTTCTTC.

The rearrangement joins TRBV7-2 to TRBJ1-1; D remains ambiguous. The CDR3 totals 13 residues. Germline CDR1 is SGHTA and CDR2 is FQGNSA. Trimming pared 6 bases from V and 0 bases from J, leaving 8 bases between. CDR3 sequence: CASSPHMNTEAFF. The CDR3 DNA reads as TGTGCCAGCAGTCCCCACATGAACACTGAAGCTTTCTTT.

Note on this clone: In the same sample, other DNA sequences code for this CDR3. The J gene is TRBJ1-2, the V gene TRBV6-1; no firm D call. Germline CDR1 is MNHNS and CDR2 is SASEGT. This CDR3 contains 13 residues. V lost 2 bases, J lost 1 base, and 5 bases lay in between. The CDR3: CASSEKGNYGYTF. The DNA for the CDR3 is TGTGCCAGCAGTGAAAAGGGTAACTATGGCTACACCTTC.

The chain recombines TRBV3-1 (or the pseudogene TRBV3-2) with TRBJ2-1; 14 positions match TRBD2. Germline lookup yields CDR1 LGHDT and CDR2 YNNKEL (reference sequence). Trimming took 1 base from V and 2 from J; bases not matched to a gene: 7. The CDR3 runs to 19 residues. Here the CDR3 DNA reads TGTGCCAGCAGCCAAGGGGGACTAGCGGGAGCGGGGACCTACAATGAGCAGTTCTTC. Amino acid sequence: CASSQGGLAGAGTYNEQFF.